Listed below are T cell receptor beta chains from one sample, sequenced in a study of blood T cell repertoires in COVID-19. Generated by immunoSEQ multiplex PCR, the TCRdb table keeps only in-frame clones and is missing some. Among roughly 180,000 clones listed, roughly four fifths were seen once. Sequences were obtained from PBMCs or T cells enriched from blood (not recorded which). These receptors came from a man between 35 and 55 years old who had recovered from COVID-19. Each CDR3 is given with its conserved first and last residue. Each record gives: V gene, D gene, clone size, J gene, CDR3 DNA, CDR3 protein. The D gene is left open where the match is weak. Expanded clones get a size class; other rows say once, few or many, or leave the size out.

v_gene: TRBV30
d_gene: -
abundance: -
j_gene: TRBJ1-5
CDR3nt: TGTGCCTGGAGTGGTCTAGGAAGCTATCAGCCCCAGCATTTT
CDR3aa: CAWSGLGSYQPQHF

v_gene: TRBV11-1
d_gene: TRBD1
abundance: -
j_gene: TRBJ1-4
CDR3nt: TGTGCCAGCAGCTTAGCCCCGGGACAGGATAATGAAAAACTGTTTTTT
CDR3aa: CASSLAPGQDNEKLFF

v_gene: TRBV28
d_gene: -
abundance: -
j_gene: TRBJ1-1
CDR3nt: TGTGCCAGCAGTTTAATAGGGAGGAGGACTGAAGCTTTCTTT
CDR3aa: CASSLIGRRTEAFF

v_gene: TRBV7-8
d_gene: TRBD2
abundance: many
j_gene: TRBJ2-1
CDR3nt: TGTGCCAGCAGCTTCTTGTTAGTAGCGGGAGGTTCCCATGAGCAGTTCTTC
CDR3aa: CASSFLLVAGGSHEQFF

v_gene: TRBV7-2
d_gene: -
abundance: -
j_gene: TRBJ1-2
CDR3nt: TGTGCCAGCAGCCCAAGAGGAGGAGGGTTAGATGGCTACACCTTC
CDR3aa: CASSPRGGGLDGYTF

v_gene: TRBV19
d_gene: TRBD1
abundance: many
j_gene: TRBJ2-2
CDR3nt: TGTGCCAGTAGTAAAGACAGGGCCTACGGGGAGCTGTTTTTT
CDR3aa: CASSKDRAYGELFF

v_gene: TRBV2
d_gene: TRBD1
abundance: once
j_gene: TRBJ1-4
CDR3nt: TGTGCCAGCAGTGTACGACAGGGTAACGAAAAACTGTTTTTT
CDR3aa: CASSVRQGNEKLFF

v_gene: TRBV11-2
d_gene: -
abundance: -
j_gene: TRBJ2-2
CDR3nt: TGTGCCAGCAGCTTGGTGGATCCTAGGAACACCGGGGAGCTGTTTTTT
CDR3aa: CASSLVDPRNTGELFF

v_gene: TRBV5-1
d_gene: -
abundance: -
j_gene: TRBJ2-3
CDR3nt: TGCGCCAGCAGCCCCGGCGGCGACACAGATACGCAGTATTTT
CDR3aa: CASSPGGDTDTQYF

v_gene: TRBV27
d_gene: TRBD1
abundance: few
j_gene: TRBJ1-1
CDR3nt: TGTGCCAGCAGTGTGGACAGGGGTGGCACTGAAGCTTTCTTT
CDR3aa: CASSVDRGGTEAFF

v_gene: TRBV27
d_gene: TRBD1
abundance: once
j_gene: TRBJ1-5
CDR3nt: TGTGCCAGCGCCTGGACAGGGGGCTATAGCAATCAGCCCCAGCATTTT
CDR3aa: CASAWTGGYSNQPQHF

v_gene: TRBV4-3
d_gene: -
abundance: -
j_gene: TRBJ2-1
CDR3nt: TGCGCCAGCAGCCAAGACCCCGGGATCAAGGAGCAGTTCTTC
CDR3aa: CASSQDPGIKEQFF

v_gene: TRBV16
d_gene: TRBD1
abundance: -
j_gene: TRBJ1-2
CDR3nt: TGTGCCAGCAGCCAATCGGGACAGCAGAATTATGGCTACACCTTC
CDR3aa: CASSQSGQQNYGYTF

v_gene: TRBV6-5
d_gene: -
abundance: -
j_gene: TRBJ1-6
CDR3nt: TGTGCCAGCAGGCGACAGACCGATAATTCACCCCTCCACTTT
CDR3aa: CASRRQTDNSPLHF

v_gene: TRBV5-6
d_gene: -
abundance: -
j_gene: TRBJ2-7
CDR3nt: TGTGCCAGCAGCTATGGACCCCCTGGGACACTTGTTCTCGAGCAGTACTTC
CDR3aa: CASSYGPPGTLVLEQYF

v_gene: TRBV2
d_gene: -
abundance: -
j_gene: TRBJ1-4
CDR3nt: TGTGCCAGCAGTGAAGGTCCTGCAGGGATAAATGAAAAACTGTTTTTT
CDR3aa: CASSEGPAGINEKLFF

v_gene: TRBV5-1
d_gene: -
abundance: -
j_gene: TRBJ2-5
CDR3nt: TGCGCCAGCAGCTTAGGGGCGGCTCAAGAGACCCAGTACTTC
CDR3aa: CASSLGAAQETQYF

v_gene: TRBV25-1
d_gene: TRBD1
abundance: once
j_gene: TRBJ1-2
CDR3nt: TGTGCCAGCAGTCCGGGCCCCAGGGGGCGCAGTCCCTATGGCTACACCTTC
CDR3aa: CASSPGPRGRSPYGYTF

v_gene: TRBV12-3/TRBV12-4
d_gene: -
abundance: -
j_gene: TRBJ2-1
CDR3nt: TGTGCCAGCAGTTCGGCTAGCTACAATGAGCAGTTCTTC
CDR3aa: CASSSASYNEQFF

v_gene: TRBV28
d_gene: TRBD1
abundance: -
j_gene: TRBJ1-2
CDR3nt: TGTGCCAGCAGTTACTGGACAGGGGGCTCAGAAGGCTACACCTTC
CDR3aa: CASSYWTGGSEGYTF

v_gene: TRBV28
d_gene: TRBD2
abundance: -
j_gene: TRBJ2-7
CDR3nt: TGTGCCAGCAGTTTAACGGGACTAGGGGGCGAGCAGTACTTC
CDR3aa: CASSLTGLGGEQYF

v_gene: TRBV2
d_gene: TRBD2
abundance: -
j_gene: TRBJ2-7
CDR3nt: TGTGCCATTCGGACTAGCGGAAGCTCCTACGAGCAGTACTTC
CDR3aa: CAIRTSGSSYEQYF

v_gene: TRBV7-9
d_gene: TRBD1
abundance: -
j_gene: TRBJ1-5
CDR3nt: TGTGCCAGCAGCTTGTCCCGGGACAGGGACCCCCAGCATTTT
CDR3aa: CASSLSRDRDPQHF

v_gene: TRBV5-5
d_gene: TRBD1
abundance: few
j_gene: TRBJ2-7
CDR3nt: TGTGCCAGCAGCGCCCGGGACAGGCCCTACGAGCAGTACTTC
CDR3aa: CASSARDRPYEQYF

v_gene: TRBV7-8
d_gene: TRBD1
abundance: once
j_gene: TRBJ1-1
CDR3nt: TGTGCCAGCAGCAAAACCGGGACAGGGAACACTGAAGCTTTCTTT
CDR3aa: CASSKTGTGNTEAFF

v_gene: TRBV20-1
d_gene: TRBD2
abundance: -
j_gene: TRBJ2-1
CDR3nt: TGCAGTGCCCGTCGGGGGGGTGAGCAGTTCTTC
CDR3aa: CSARRGGEQFF

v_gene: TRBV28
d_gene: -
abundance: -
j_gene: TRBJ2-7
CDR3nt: TGTGCCAGCAGTGTTGGGGGGGCGGGCGAGCAGTACTTC
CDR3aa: CASSVGGAGEQYF

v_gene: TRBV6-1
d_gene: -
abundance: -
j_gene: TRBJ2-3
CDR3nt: TGTGCCAGCAGTGAAGGTATCTCCACAGATACGCAGTATTTT
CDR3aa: CASSEGISTDTQYF

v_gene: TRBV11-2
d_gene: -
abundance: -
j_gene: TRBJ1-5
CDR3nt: TGTGCCAGCAGCTTAGGGGCAGGGAATCAGCCCCAGCATTTT
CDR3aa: CASSLGAGNQPQHF

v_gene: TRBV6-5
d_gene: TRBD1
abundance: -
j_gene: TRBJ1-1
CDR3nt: TGTGCCAGCCGAGAACAGGGGGCGAACACTGAAGCTTTCTTT
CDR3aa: CASREQGANTEAFF

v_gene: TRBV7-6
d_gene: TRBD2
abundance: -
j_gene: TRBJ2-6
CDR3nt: TGTGCCAGCAGCTCCCCGGGGGGGTTCTCTGGGGCCAACGTCCTGACTTTC
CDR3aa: CASSSPGGFSGANVLTF

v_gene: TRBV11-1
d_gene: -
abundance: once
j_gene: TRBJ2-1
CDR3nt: TGTGCCAGCAGCCGAGATGGTCCGGGGGTAGGGGAGCAGTTCTTC
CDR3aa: CASSRDGPGVGEQFF

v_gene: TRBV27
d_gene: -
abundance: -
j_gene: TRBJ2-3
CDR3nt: TGTGCCAGCGGTTTAGACGGAGTATCTAGCACAGATACGCAGTATTTT
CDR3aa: CASGLDGVSSTDTQYF

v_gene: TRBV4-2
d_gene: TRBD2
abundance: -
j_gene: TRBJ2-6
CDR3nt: TGTGCCAGCAGCCAAGATGAGCGGGAGCCTGGGGCCAACGTCCTGACTTTC
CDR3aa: CASSQDEREPGANVLTF

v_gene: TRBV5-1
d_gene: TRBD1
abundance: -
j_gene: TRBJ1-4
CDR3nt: TGCGCCAGCAGCCCAGGACAGGGTGGTGAAAAACTGTTTTTT
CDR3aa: CASSPGQGGEKLFF

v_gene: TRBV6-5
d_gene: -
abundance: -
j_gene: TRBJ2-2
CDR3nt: TGTGCCAGCAGTTCTCCCTACCGGAACACCGGGGAGCTGTTTTTT
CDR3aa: CASSSPYRNTGELFF

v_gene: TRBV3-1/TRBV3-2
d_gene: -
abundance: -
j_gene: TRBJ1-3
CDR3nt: TGTGCCAGCAGCGCAAGGGACATGGAAAACACCATATATTTT
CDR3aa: CASSARDMENTIYF

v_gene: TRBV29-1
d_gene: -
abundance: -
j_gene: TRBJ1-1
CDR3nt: TGCAGCGCCCGACGCGGGGCAGGGAACACTGAAGCTTTCTTT
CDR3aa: CSARRGAGNTEAFF

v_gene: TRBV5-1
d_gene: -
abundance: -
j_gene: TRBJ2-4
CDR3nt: TGCGCCAGCAGCCCGCGACGGGACATTCAGTACTTC
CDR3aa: CASSPRRDIQYF